The rows below give T cell receptor beta chains drawn from one sample of a study of cytomegalovirus exposure and HLA in healthy donors. The method was immunoSEQ multiplex PCR; TCRdb's version includes in-frame clones alone and lacks a portion of them. The sample has some 130,000 clones; around 78% are singletons. The sequenced material came from PBMCs. The receptor set was obtained from a woman aged 25 to 39 in good health and CMV-seropositive. The CDR3 runs from the conserved cysteine through the conserved F or W. D genes are given only for firm matches. A row's size may be missing; if present it is once, few, many or a size class.

CDR3 protein	CDR3 DNA	J gene	D gene	clone size	V gene
CASRKYTDTQYF	TGTGCCAGCAGAAAATACACAGATACGCAGTATTTT	TRBJ2-3	.	.	TRBV2
CASSPQTGANGYTF	TGTGCCAGCAGCCCCCAGACAGGGGCTAATGGCTACACCTTC	TRBJ1-2	TRBD1	.	TRBV2
CASSQGGLAGGSDTQYF	TGCGCCAGCAGCCAGGGAGGACTAGCGGGGGGCTCAGATACGCAGTATTTT	TRBJ2-3	TRBD2	.	TRBV4-1
CASSEQGLSNQPQHF	TGTGCCAGCAGCGAACAGGGGCTCAGCAATCAGCCCCAGCATTTT	TRBJ1-5	TRBD1	once	TRBV9
CASSIQGVGNQPQHF	TGTGCCAGCAGCATACAGGGGGTCGGCAATCAGCCCCAGCATTTT	TRBJ1-5	.	.	TRBV21-1
CASSLGGAGGETQYF	TGTGCCAGCAGCTTAGGGGGCGCGGGGGGGGAGACCCAGTACTTC	TRBJ2-5	TRBD2	.	TRBV7-2
CASSPLLAGENEQFF	TGCGCCAGCAGCCCCCTCCTAGCGGGGGAGAATGAGCAGTTCTTC	TRBJ2-1	TRBD2	.	TRBV4-1
CACRGQGKNQPQHF	TGCGCCTGCCGTGGACAGGGGAAAAATCAGCCCCAGCATTTT	TRBJ1-5	TRBD1	.	TRBV10-1
CASRTPDTQYF	TGTGCCAGCAGGACTCCAGATACGCAGTATTTT	TRBJ2-3	.	.	TRBV28
CASRRGPSGEQYF	TGTGCCAGCAGGCGGGGTCCCTCAGGCGAGCAGTACTTC	TRBJ2-7	.	.	TRBV6-5
CAWSSGGGNNEQFF	TGTGCCTGGTCTAGCGGGGGGGGAAACAATGAGCAGTTCTTC	TRBJ2-1	TRBD2	few	TRBV30
CASSRGTASTDTQYF	TGTGCCAGCAGCCGCGGGACAGCTAGCACAGATACGCAGTATTTT	TRBJ2-3	.	.	TRBV4-2
CATQTSPTGELFF	TGTGCCACCCAGACTAGCCCAACCGGGGAGCTGTTTTTT	TRBJ2-2	TRBD2	.	TRBV18
CASSITGGHEQYF	TGTGCCAGCAGCATAACAGGGGGTCACGAGCAGTACTTC	TRBJ2-7	TRBD1	.	TRBV5-6
CASSLVRQDMSEAFF	TGTGCCAGCAGCTTAGTACGACAGGATATGTCTGAAGCTTTCTTT	TRBJ1-1	.	.	TRBV7-2
CASSTQGAPYEQYF	TGTGCCAGCAGCACACAGGGGGCCCCCTACGAGCAGTACTTC	TRBJ2-7	TRBD1	.	TRBV5-4
CASSQGQGWGELFF	TGTGCCAGCAGTCAGGGACAGGGCTGGGGGGAGCTGTTTTTT	TRBJ2-2	TRBD1	.	TRBV6-5
CASSLGVSGGRSNYGYTF	TGCGCCAGCAGCTTGGGTGTTTCGGGGGGTAGGAGTAACTATGGCTACACCTTC	TRBJ1-2	.	.	TRBV5-1
CASSPTSTGGLAGSYNEQFF	TGTGCCAGCAGTCCGACATCGACAGGTGGGCTAGCGGGCTCCTACAATGAGCAGTTCTTC	TRBJ2-1	TRBD2	once	TRBV28
CASTDSGGANEQFF	TGTGCCAGCACCGATAGCGGGGGGGCCAATGAGCAGTTCTTC	TRBJ2-1	TRBD2	.	TRBV6-5
CASSLAGGGQETQYF	TGTGCCAGCAGCTTAGCGGGGGGGGGTCAAGAGACCCAGTACTTC	TRBJ2-5	TRBD2	.	TRBV7-9
CASSQSLRDEQFF	TGTGCCAGCAGCCAAAGTCTGCGTGATGAGCAGTTCTTC	TRBJ2-1	.	.	TRBV11-1